These T cell receptor beta chains were read from a single sample in a study of CD8 T cells in Susac syndrome. TCRdb fed the immunoSEQ multiplex PCR reads into MiXCR, producing one record per CDR3 protein. The repertoire includes about 200,000 distinct CDR3 sequences, 92% of them detected once, and approximately 0.13% sits in the top ten. The specimen was CD8+ T cells from PBMCs. The receptors come from a human donor with multiple sclerosis. Each CDR3 is given without its conserved first and last residue.

TRBJ2-5,15,TRBV13,ASSLGGTGGRQETQY
TRBJ2-7,14,TRBV4-3,ASSQDRGLASYEQY
TRBJ1-1,10,TRBV6-2/TRBV6-3,ASSYETSEAF
TRBJ1-1,12,TRBV13,ASSRGQGATEAF
TRBJ2-1,14,TRBV4-2,ASSPGRGSSYNEQF
TRBJ2-5,14,TRBV6-5,ASSYFEAQGKETQY
TRBJ2-5,12,TRBV15,ATSTTTRRETQY
TRBJ2-5,12,TRBV12-3/TRBV12-4,ASAVGQGTETQY
TRBJ2-5,13,TRBV7-2,ASSFWSGGEETQY
TRBJ2-7,12,TRBV19,ASTPGRGAYEQY
TRBJ2-3,11,TRBV29-1,SVEGSGTDTQY
TRBJ1-6,14,TRBV5-1,ASSLASESYNSPLH
TRBJ2-7,14,TRBV4-1,ASSPQVRLDSYEQY
TRBJ2-5,14,TRBV24-1,ATSDNTDRDTETQY
TRBJ1-1,12,TRBV30,AWTGDNSNTEAF
TRBJ2-7,13,TRBV14,ASSREAGDYYEQY
TRBJ2-2,13,TRBV19,ASSSDRGNTGELF
TRBJ2-1,11,TRBV5-4,ASSFGSVNEQF
TRBJ2-3,12,TRBV6-5,ASSGAGGTDTQY
TRBJ2-2,13,TRBV12-3/TRBV12-4,ASSLGLAVTGELF
TRBJ2-1,13,TRBV28,ASSLPGGIYNEQF
TRBJ2-7,12,TRBV29-1,SAIIHGGSYEQY
TRBJ2-1,12,TRBV29-1,SVPLVGVDNEQF
TRBJ1-1,15,TRBV3-1,ASSQDLGRESDTEAF
TRBJ2-7,13,TRBV29-1,SVLDSTRYSYEQY
TRBJ2-6,16,TRBV4-1,ASSQGGGYPGGANVLT
TRBJ2-2,13,TRBV4-1,ASSQGQGYAGELF
TRBJ1-5,14,TRBV27,ASSLSGPGKFQPQH
TRBJ1-1,12,TRBV11-2,ASSPTGRDTEAF
TRBJ2-1,13,TRBV9,ASSAGGVGHNEQF
TRBJ2-7,11,TRBV19,ASSITGDYEQY
TRBJ2-7,9,TRBV25-1,ASGTGSEQY
TRBJ2-2,15,TRBV6-1,ASSGTSGRGHTGELF
TRBJ2-7,11,TRBV27,ASSLASGYEQY
TRBJ2-2,11,TRBV24-1,ATSRPETGELF
TRBJ2-1,11,TRBV30,AWSVAVGNEQF
TRBJ1-1,11,TRBV4-3,ASSQGVDTEAF
TRBJ1-5,15,TRBV19,ASTPGEVVSLNQPQH